This is a list of T cell receptor beta chains from one sample in a study of blood T cell repertoires in COVID-19. Here immunoSEQ multiplex PCR was the method, and the copy in TCRdb shows in-frame clones only, minus some. The table records about 110,000 clones, 69% of them present only once. The sample comprised peripheral blood. The source of these receptors is a man older than 75 with acute or convalescent COVID-19. Both conserved end residues are part of each CDR3. Each record gives: clone size, V gene, J gene, D gene, CDR3 DNA, CDR3 protein. The D gene is left open where the match is weak. Not all rows give a size; the values are once, few, many and, for expanded clones, a class.

>-|TRBV7-9|TRBJ2-1|-
TGTGCCAGCAGCTCCTCCGCCCGAGGGCAGTTCTTC
CASSSSARGQFF
>-|TRBV7-2|TRBJ1-6|-
TGTGCCAGCAGCGCGAGAGCAGGGAATAATTCACCCCTCCACTTT
CASSARAGNNSPLHF
>-|TRBV18|TRBJ2-5|-
TGTGCCAGCTCACAAACACTAGGGGAGACCCAGTACTTC
CASSQTLGETQYF
>-|TRBV11-2|TRBJ2-5|-
TGTGCCAGCAGTCGAGAACTAGAGACCCAGTACTTC
CASSRELETQYF
>-|TRBV4-1|TRBJ2-1|TRBD2
TGCGCCAGCAGCCATACCTCGGGGGGATTAGACGGTGAGCAGTTCTTC
CASSHTSGGLDGEQFF
>-|TRBV28|TRBJ1-3|TRBD1
TGTGCCAGCAGTTCCAACCGGGACAGGCTTAGCTCTGGAAACACCATATATTTT
CASSSNRDRLSSGNTIYF
>-|TRBV28|TRBJ1-2|TRBD1
TGTGCCAGCAGGTGGACAGGCGAGAACTATGGCTACACCTTC
CASRWTGENYGYTF
>-|TRBV5-8|TRBJ1-5|-
TGTGCCAGCAGCTTAACGCGGGGCAGCCGAACTTATAGCAATCAGCCCCAGCATTTT
CASSLTRGSRTYSNQPQHF
>-|TRBV5-1|TRBJ1-1|-
TGCGCCAGCAGCTTGGCCGGGAACACTGAAGCTTTCTTT
CASSLAGNTEAFF
>-|TRBV24-1|TRBJ1-5|-
TGTGCCACCAACGGGACACATAATCAGCCCCAGCATTTT
CATNGTHNQPQHF
>-|TRBV6-5|TRBJ2-1|-
TGTGCCAGCAGTTACCTCCCGTTGTACAATGAGCAGTTCTTC
CASSYLPLYNEQFF
>-|TRBV21-1|TRBJ2-1|-
TGTGCCAGCAGCAGAGGAGGGAATGACGCCTACAATGAGCAGTTCTTC
CASSRGGNDAYNEQFF
>-|TRBV19|TRBJ2-1|-
TGTGCCAGTAGTATAGGATTCAGTCACTCCTACAATGAGCAGTTCTTC
CASSIGFSHSYNEQFF
>-|TRBV29-1|TRBJ2-3|TRBD1
TGCAGCGTTTTACAGGGGGCAGATACGCAGTATTTT
CSVLQGADTQYF
>-|TRBV3-1/TRBV3-2|TRBJ2-1|-
TGTGCCAGCAGCCCCGGGATCAATGAGCAGTTCTTC
CASSPGINEQFF
>-|TRBV11-2|TRBJ2-5|-
TGTGCCAGCAGCTTAGATTATTGGGGCGAAGAGACCCAGTACTTC
CASSLDYWGEETQYF
>few|TRBV24-1|TRBJ1-5|-
TGTGCCACCAGTGAATGGGAGGGGGATCAGCCCCAGCATTTT
CATSEWEGDQPQHF
>-|TRBV18|TRBJ1-4|TRBD1
TGTGCCAGCTCACCACGACAGGGAAGGGATGAAAAACTGTTTTTT
CASSPRQGRDEKLFF
>once|TRBV28|TRBJ2-7|TRBD1
TGTGCCAGTGGAGACAGGGAGAGGTACGAGCAGTACTTC
CASGDRERYEQYF
>-|TRBV2|TRBJ2-7|TRBD1
TGTGCCAGCAGTGAGGTTACAGGGGGCCAGCAGTACTTC
CASSEVTGGQQYF
>-|TRBV5-4|TRBJ2-2|TRBD1
TGTGCCAGCAGCCCAAGGACAGGGGTTGGGACCGGGGAGCTGTTTTTT
CASSPRTGVGTGELFF
>-|TRBV7-2|TRBJ1-6|-
TGTGCCAGCAGCCTGAACCCGGGACTGAATTCACCCCTCCACTTT
CASSLNPGLNSPLHF
>few|TRBV29-1|TRBJ2-1|-
TGCAGCGTTCGAAGATCGGGCAATGAGCAGTTCTTC
CSVRRSGNEQFF
>-|TRBV7-3|TRBJ2-2|TRBD1
TGTGCCAGCAGCTCCGGGACAGGGCTCACCGGGGAGCTGTTTTTT
CASSSGTGLTGELFF
>-|TRBV28|TRBJ2-3|TRBD2
TGTGCCAGCAGTTCCCCCGGGACTAGCGGGAGCACAGATACGCAGTATTTT
CASSSPGTSGSTDTQYF
>-|TRBV7-2|TRBJ2-7|-
TGTGCCAGCAGCTTCGGCCGGGAATACGAGCAGTACTTC
CASSFGREYEQYF
>-|TRBV7-2|TRBJ2-4|-
TGTGCCAGCAGCTTTGGGGGGAGCTCAAACATTCAGTACTTC
CASSFGGSSNIQYF
>few|TRBV7-9|TRBJ2-5|-
TGTGCCAGCAGCTTGATCCTCCCTGAAGCCCCCCGATACTTC
CASSLILPEAPRYF
>few|TRBV27|TRBJ1-5|TRBD1
TGTGCCAGCTCTTCGGCAGGGGGGTTACAGCCCCAGCATTTT
CASSSAGGLQPQHF
>-|TRBV9|TRBJ2-1|TRBD1
TGTGCCAGCAGCGTAAGGGACAGGGCTTACAATGAGCAGTTCTTC
CASSVRDRAYNEQFF
>-|TRBV28|TRBJ1-5|TRBD1
TGTGCCAGCAACCCAACAGGGGCCCTCAATCAGCCCCAGCATTTT
CASNPTGALNQPQHF
>-|TRBV6-5|TRBJ1-3|-
TGTGCCAGCAGTTCGACCCTAGCGGGGACTGGAAACACCATATATTTT
CASSSTLAGTGNTIYF
>many|TRBV5-5|TRBJ1-3|-
TGTGCCACCGACGGGGGGGGCTCTGGAAACACCATATATTTT
CATDGGGSGNTIYF
>-|TRBV3-1/TRBV3-2|TRBJ2-2|-
TGTGCCAGCAGCCACTTTCGGGAGAGCACCGGGGAGCTGTTTTTT
CASSHFRESTGELFF
>-|TRBV29-1|TRBJ2-2|-
TGCAGCGTCGGGGGGACAGGAACGATCGGGGAGCTGTTTTTT
CSVGGTGTIGELFF
>-|TRBV18|TRBJ2-7|TRBD2
TGTGCCAGCTCACCGCCGACTAGCGGGAGGGCCCGCTCCTACGAGCAGTACTTC
CASSPPTSGRARSYEQYF
>-|TRBV11-2|TRBJ2-1|TRBD2
TGTGCCAGCCAGCAGACTAGCGGGACCCGAGCGTACAATGAGCAGTTCTTC
CASQQTSGTRAYNEQFF
>-|TRBV19|TRBJ2-1|TRBD1
TGTGCCAGTAGGAGACAGGGATCAAGGAATGAGCAGTTCTTC
CASRRQGSRNEQFF
>-|TRBV5-1|TRBJ2-7|-
TGCGCCAGCAGAGAGGCCGACCCGCCCTACGAGCAGTACTTC
CASREADPPYEQYF